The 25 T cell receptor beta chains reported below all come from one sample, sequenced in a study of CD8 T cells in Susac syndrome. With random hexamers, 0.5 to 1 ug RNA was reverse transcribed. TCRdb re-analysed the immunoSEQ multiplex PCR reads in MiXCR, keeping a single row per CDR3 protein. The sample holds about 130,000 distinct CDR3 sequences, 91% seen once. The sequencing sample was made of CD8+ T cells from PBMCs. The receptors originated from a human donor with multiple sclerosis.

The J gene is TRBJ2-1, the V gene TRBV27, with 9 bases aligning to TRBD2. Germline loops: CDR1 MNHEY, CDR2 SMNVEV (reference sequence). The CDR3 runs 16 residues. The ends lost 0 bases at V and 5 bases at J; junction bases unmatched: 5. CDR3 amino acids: CASSLSETSGNNEQFF. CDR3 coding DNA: TGTGCCAGCAGTTTATCGGAGACTAGCGGTAACAATGAGCAGTTCTTC.

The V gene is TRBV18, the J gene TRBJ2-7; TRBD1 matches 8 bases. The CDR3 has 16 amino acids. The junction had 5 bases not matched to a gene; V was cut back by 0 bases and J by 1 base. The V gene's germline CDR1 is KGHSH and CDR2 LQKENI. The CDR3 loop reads CASSPPFRDRSYEQYF. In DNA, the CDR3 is TGTGCCAGCTCACCACCTTTCAGGGACAGGTCCTACGAGCAGTACTTC.

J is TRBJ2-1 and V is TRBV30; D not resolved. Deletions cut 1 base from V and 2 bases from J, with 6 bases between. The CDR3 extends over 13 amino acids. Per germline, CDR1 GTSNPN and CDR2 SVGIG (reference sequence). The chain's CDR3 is CAWSDSAYNEQFF. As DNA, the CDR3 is TGTGCCTGGAGTGATTCGGCCTACAATGAGCAGTTCTTC. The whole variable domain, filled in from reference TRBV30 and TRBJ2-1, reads SQTIHQWPATLVQPVGSPLSLECTVEGTSNPNLYWYRQAAGRGLQLLFYSVGIGQISSEVPQNLSASRPQDRQFILSSKKLLLSDSGFYLCAWSDSAYNEQFFGPGTRLTVL.

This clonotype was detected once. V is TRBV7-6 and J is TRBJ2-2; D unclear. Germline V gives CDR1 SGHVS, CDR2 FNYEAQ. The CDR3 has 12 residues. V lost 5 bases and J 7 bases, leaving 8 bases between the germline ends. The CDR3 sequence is CASSVHFGELFF. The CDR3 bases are TGTGCCAGCAGCGTCCACTTCGGGGAGCTGTTTTTT.

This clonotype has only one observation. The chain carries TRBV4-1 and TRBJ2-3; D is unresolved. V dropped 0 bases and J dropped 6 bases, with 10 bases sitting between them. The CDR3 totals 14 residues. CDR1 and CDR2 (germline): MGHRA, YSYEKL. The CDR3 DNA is TGCGCCAGCAGCCAAGATTCCCTTTCGGATACGCAGTATTTT. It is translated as CASSQDSLSDTQYF.

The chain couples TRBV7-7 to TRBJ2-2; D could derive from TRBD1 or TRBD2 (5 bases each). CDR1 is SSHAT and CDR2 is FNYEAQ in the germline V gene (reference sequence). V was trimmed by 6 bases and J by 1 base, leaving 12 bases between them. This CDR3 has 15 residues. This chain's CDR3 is CASSSGTGNTGELFF. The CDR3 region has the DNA TGTGCCAGCAGTTCCGGGACCGGGAACACCGGGGAGCTGTTTTTT.

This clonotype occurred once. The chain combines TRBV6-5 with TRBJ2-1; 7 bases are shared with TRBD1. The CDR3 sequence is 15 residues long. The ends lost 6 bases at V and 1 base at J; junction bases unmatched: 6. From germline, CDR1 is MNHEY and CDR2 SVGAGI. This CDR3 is CASSITGQSYNEQFF. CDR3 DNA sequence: TGTGCCAGCAGCATAACGGGACAGTCCTACAATGAGCAGTTCTTC.

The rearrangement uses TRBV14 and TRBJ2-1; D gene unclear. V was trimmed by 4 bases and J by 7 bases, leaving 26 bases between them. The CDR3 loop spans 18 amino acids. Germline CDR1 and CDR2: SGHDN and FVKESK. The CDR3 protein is CASSPSDPPPSLLNEQFF. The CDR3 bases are TGTGCCAGCAGCCCAAGCGACCCTCCCCCCTCTCTGTTGAATGAGCAGTTCTTC.

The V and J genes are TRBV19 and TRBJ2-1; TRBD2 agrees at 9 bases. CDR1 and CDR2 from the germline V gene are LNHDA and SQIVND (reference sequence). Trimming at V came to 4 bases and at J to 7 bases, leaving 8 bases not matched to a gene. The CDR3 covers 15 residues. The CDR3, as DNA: TGTGCCAGTAGTACAATAGCGGGAGTGGGGAATGAGCAGTTCTTC. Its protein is CASSTIAGVGNEQFF.

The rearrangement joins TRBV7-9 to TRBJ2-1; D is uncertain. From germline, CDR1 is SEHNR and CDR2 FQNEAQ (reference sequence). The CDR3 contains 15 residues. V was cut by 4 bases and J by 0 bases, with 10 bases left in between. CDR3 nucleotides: TGTGCCAGCAGCTCTGCGATCAGCTCCTACAATGAGCAGTTCTTC. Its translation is CASSSAISSYNEQFF. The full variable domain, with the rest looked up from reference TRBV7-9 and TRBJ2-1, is DTGVSQNPRHKITKRGQNVTFRCDPISEHNRLYWYRQTLGQGPEFLTYFQNEAQLEKSRLLSDRFSAERPKGSFSTLEIQRTEQGDSAMYLCASSSAISSYNEQFFGPGTRLTVL.

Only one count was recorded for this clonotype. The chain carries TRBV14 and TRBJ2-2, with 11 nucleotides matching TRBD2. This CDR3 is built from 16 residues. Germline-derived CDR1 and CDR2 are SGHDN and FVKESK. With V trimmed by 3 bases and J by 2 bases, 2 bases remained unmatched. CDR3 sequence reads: CASSHLAGGNTGELFF. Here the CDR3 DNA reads TGTGCCAGCAGCCACCTAGCGGGAGGAAACACCGGGGAGCTGTTTTTT.

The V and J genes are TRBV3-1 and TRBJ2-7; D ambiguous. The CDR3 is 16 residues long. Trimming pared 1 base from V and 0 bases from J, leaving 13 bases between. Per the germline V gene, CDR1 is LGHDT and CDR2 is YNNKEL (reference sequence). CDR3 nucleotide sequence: TGTGCCAGCAGCCAAGGAATACTCCTCAGCTCCTACGAGCAGTACTTC. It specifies CASSQGILLSSYEQYF.

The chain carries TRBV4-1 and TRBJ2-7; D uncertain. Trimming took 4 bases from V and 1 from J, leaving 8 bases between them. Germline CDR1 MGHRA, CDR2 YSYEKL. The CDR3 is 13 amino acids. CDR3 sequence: CASSPVESYEQYF. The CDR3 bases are TGCGCCAGCAGCCCCGTCGAATCCTACGAGCAGTACTTC.

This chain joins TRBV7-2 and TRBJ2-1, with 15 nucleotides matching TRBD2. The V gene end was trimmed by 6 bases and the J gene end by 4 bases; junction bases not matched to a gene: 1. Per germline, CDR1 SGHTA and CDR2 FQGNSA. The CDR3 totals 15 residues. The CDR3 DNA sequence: TGTGCCAGCAGGGGACTAGCGGGAGGATACAATGAGCAGTTCTTC. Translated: CASRGLAGGYNEQFF.

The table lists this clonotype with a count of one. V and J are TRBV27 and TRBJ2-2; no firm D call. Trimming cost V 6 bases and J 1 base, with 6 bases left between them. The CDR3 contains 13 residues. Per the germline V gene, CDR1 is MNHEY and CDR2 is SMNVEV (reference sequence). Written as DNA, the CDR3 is TGTGCCAGCAGCCGTGAGAACACCGGGGAGCTGTTTTTT. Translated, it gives CASSRENTGELFF.

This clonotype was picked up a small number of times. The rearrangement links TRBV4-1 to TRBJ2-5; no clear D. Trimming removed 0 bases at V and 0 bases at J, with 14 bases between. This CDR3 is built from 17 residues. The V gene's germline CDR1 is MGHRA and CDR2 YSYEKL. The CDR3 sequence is CASSQDHLESYQETQYF. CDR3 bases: TGCGCCAGCAGCCAAGATCACCTAGAGTCCTACCAAGAGACCCAGTACTTC.

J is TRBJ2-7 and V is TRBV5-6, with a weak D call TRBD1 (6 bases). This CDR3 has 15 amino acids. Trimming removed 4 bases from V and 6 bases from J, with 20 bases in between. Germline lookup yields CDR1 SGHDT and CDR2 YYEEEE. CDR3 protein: CASSPSPGQKGEQYF. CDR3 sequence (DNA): TGTGCCAGCAGCCCGAGTCCGGGACAAAAGGGCGAGCAGTACTTC.

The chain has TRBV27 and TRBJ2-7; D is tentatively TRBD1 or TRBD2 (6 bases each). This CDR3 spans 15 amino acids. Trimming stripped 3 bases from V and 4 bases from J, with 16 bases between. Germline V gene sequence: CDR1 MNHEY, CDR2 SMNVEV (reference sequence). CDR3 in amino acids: CASSFAGGAIYEQYF. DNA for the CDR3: TGTGCCAGCAGTTTTGCCGGGGGCGCTATTTACGAGCAGTACTTC.

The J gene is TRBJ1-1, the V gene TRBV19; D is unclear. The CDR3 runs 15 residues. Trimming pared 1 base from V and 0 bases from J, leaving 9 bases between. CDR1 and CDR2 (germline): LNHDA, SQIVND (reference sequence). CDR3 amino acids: CASSIAGMLNTEAFF. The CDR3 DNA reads TGTGCCAGTAGTATAGCCGGAATGCTGAACACTGAAGCTTTCTTT.

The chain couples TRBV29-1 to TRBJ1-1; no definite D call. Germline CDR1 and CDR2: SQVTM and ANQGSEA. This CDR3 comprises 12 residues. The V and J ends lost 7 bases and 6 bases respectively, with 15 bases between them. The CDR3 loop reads CSDLEPVPEAFF. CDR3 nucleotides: TGCAGCGACCTGGAACCTGTCCCTGAAGCTTTCTTT.

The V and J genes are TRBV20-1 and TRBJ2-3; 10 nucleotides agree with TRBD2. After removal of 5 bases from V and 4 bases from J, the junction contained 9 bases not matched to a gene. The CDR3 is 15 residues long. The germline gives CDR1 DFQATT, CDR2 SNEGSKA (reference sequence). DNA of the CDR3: TGCAGTGCTTGGGAACTAGCGGGACATGCAGATACGCAGTATTTT. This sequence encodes CSAWELAGHADTQYF.

The CDR3 loop reads CASSQGENQPQHF. The CDR3 DNA sequence: TGCGCCAGCAGCCAGGGTGAAAATCAGCCCCAGCATTTT. The V call is TRBV4-3, the J call TRBJ1-5; the D is unclear. The germline V gene encodes CDR1 LGHNA and CDR2 YSLEER. This CDR3 is 13 amino acids long. The germline V and J ends were trimmed by 3 bases and 4 bases, with 7 bases remaining between them.

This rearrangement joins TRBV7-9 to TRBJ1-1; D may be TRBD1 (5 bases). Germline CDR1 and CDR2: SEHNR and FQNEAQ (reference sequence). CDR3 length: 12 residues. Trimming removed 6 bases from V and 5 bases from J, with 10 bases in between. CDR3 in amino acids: CASSRGGTEAFF. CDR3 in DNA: TGTGCCAGCAGTAGGGGTGGGACTGAAGCTTTCTTT.

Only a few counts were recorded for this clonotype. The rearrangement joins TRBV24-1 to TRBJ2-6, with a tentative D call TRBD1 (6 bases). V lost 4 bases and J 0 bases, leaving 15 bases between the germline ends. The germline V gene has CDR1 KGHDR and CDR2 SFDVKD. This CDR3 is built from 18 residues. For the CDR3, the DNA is TGTGCCACCAGTGACCCCGGGACACCGAGCTCTGGGGCCAACGTCCTGACTTTC. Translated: CATSDPGTPSSGANVLTF.

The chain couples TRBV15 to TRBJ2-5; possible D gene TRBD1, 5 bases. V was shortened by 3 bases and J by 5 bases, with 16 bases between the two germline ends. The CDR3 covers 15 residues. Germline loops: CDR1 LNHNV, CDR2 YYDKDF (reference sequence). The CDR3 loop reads CATSSLSRGLETQYF. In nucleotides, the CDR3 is TGTGCCACCAGCAGCCTCTCTAGGGGATTGGAGACCCAGTACTTC.